This TCR beta chain is drawn from a study of blood T cell repertoires in COVID-19. Study in general: Material from acute and convalescent COVID-19 was sourced from the United States, Italy and Spain. PBMCs, B-cell-depleted T cells, or T cells were the source of the cDNA or gDNA that made up the material.

Enrollment of patients from Seattle took place during active infection, with longitudinal follow-up. CDR3 length: 13 amino acids. Deletions cut 9 bases from V and 3 bases from J, with 14 bases between. The V gene's germline CDR1 is KGHDR and CDR2 SFDVKD. In the study's own analysis: From reference gene primer amplification, estimates of nucleated cell counts were derived. Method: immunoSEQ multiplex PCR; TCRdb's copy keeps in-frame clones and lacks some. V and J calls and clone size are copied from that table; D and trimming were computed from the DNA. The table shows some 180,000 clones, with approximately 84% occurring only once.

Source material: peripheral blood. The chain combines TRBV24-1 with TRBJ2-7; possibly TRBD1 for D (8 bases). The TCR was taken from a woman older than 75 with COVID-19, enrolled during active disease. Here the CDR3 reads CATGRDRSYEQYF. Here the CDR3 DNA reads TGTGCCACCGGGAGGGACAGGAGCTACGAGCAGTACTTC.